This note documents a single T cell receptor beta chain sequence. After removal of 3 bases from V and 6 bases from J, the junction contained 6 bases not matched to a gene. Germline V gene sequence: CDR1 SEHNR, CDR2 FQNEAQ (reference sequence). The CDR3 length is 15 residues. This sample is drawn from a study of T cell changes during pregnancy in multiple sclerosis. Assay: immunoSEQ multiplex PCR; the TCRdb copy retains only in-frame clones and omits some. Of some 37,000 clones in the sample, around 92% are singletons; the top ten hold roughly 1.2%. The sample comprised PBMCs (not recorded whether the cells were cultured). The chain combines TRBV7-9 with TRBJ1-1; 11 positions match TRBD1. This TCR was recovered from a female donor with multiple sclerosis, enrolled in a pregnancy study. This CDR3 is CASSFPGQGVAEAFF. CDR3 DNA: TGTGCCAGCAGCTTCCCGGGACAGGGGGTTGCTGAAGCTTTCTTT.